The 24 T cell receptor beta chains below come from one sample, sequenced in a study of CD8 T cells in ankylosing spondylitis. Study conclusions and caveats: Within ankylosing spondylitis blood, a TCR beta motif made up of roughly eight highly homologous variants appeared to be characteristic.

These receptors' antigens are unknown. Each CDR3 protein gets one entry after TCRdb re-called the 5' RACE reads with MiXCR. This sample has fewer than 750,000 distinct CDR3 sequences; around 20% occur once, and the top ten carry about 20%. The sequencing sample was made of blood, either unsorted or a sorted T cell fraction (not recorded which). These receptors came from a male donor with ankylosing spondylitis.

A few counts support this clonotype. The J gene is TRBJ2-3, the V gene TRBV27; the match to TRBD2 covers 7 bases. Germline V gene data show CDR1 as MNHEY and CDR2 as SMNVEV (reference sequence). J was trimmed by 1 base and V by 2 bases; bases with no gene match: 3. This CDR3 is 15 amino acids long. This CDR3 is CASSLRREGTDTQYF. In DNA, the CDR3 is TGTGCCAGCAGTTTAAGACGGGAGGGCACAGATACGCAGTATTTT.

Notes on this clonotype: The CDR3 does not close with the conserved phenylalanine or tryptophan, likely indicating a read error. This chain links TRBV29-1 with TRBJ2-1; D unclear. The CDR3 is made up of 13 amino acids. Deletions cut 4 bases from V and 5 bases from J, with 12 bases between. Germline V gene lookup returns CDR1 SQVTM and CDR2 ANQGSEA. CDR3 in DNA: TGCAGCGTTGCCCGCCCCCTACACAATGAGCAGTTCTAC. Amino acids: CSVARPLHNEQFY.

This clonotype showed up just a few times. The chain couples TRBV20-1 to TRBJ1-1; tentative D call: TRBD1 (6 bases). Germline V CDR1 and CDR2: DFQATT, SNEGSKA (reference sequence). V lost 1 base to trimming and J lost 3 bases, with 15 bases between them. The CDR3 runs to 15 residues. The CDR3 is CSARGARGPYTEAFF. In DNA form, the CDR3 reads TGCAGTGCTAGAGGGGCCCGGGGGCCTTACACTGAAGCTTTCTTT.

The chain uses TRBV12-3 or TRBV12-4 and TRBJ1-1; no clear D gene. Trimming removed 3 bases from V and 4 bases from J, with 15 bases in between. The length of the CDR3 is 15 residues. DNA for the CDR3: TGTGCCAGCAGTTTCCCAGTCGGCGGCGTCACTGAAGCTTTCTTT. Amino acids: CASSFPVGGVTEAFF.

This clonotype was counted a few times. The V gene is TRBV7-8, the J gene TRBJ1-5; no clear D. Germline V CDR1 and CDR2: SGHVS, FQNEAQ. This CDR3 region has 13 residues. Trimming stripped 7 bases from V and 12 bases from J, with 19 bases between. CDR3 sequence: CASTSGGNLGQHF. In DNA, the CDR3 is TGTGCCAGCACCTCCGGTGGGAACCTGGGCCAGCATTTT.

This clonotype was detected many times. V and J are TRBV12-3 or TRBV12-4 and TRBJ2-3, with 7 bases matching TRBD1. The CDR3 length is 12 residues. After removal of 7 bases from V and 3 bases from J, the junction contained 1 base not matched to a gene. CDR3 sequence reads: CASTTGTDTQYF. Written as DNA, the CDR3 is TGTGCCAGCACGACAGGGACAGATACGCAGTATTTT.

This clonotype has just a few counts. The chain is built from TRBV12-3 or TRBV12-4 and TRBJ2-1; tentative D call: TRBD2 (6 bases). V was cut by 6 bases and J by 5 bases, with 17 bases left in between. The CDR3 has 15 residues. Here the CDR3 DNA reads TGTGCCAGCAGCTTCTCGGGACTCTGGAACAATGAGCAGTTCTTC. It yields the protein CASSFSGLWNNEQFF.

This chain joins TRBV6-2 or TRBV6-3 and TRBJ1-5; D ambiguous. V lost 2 bases and J lost 2, with 7 bases in between. The germline V gene has CDR1 MNHEY and CDR2 SVGEGT. The CDR3 spans 14 residues. CDR3 bases: TGTGCCAGCAGTTACGACTCGGGCAATCAGCCCCAGCATTTT. Amino acids: CASSYDSGNQPQHF.

This clonotype was detected only a few times. The genes are TRBV28 and TRBJ1-1, with unresolved D. V dropped 11 bases and J dropped 0 bases, with 10 bases sitting between them. The length of the CDR3 is 12 residues. Per germline, CDR1 MDHEN and CDR2 SYDVKM. CDR3 coding DNA: TGTGCCTGCGGGCAGATGAACACTGAAGCTTTCTTT. Translation gives CACGQMNTEAFF.

This chain joins TRBV29-1 and TRBJ2-3; 9 bases are a match to TRBD1. The CDR3 has 16 amino acids. CDR1 is SQVTM, CDR2 ANQGSEA, per germline. With V trimmed by 4 bases and J by 2 bases, 10 bases remained unmatched. The CDR3 DNA reads as TGCAGCGTTGCGGGCCCAACAGGGGGCCTCACAGATACGCAGTATTTT. It is translated as CSVAGPTGGLTDTQYF.

The V call is TRBV5-6, the J call TRBJ2-1; the D gene could be TRBD1 or TRBD2 (5 bases each). Germline CDR1 and CDR2: SGHDT and YYEEEE. Trimming pared 7 bases from V and 0 bases from J, leaving 17 bases between. The CDR3 runs 16 residues. The CDR3 here is CASGTTSGHSYNEQFF. Written as DNA, the CDR3 is TGTGCCAGCGGGACGACGAGCGGCCACTCCTACAATGAGCAGTTCTTC.

This clonotype was counted once. V usage is TRBV29-1 and J usage is TRBJ1-5; D possibly corresponds to TRBD1 (6 bases). The CDR3 consists of 14 residues. Trimming took off 4 bases at V and 2 bases at J, with 12 bases between the two ends. Germline values: CDR1 SQVTM, CDR2 ANQGSEA. CDR3 residues: CSVGSGAGNQPQHF. Written as DNA, the CDR3 is TGCAGCGTTGGGTCAGGGGCGGGCAATCAGCCCCAGCATTTT.

This rearrangement joins TRBV28 to TRBJ2-5, with D perhaps TRBD2 (6 bases). There are 17 residues in the CDR3. V lost 3 bases, J lost 5 bases, and 22 bases lay in between. Germline values: CDR1 MDHEN, CDR2 SYDVKM. CDR3 in DNA: TGTGCCAGCAGTTTTCGGGCGGGGTCCCTAAGGTGGGAGACCCAGTACTTC. Its translation: CASSFRAGSLRWETQYF.

This clonotype was observed a few times. The chain uses TRBV29-1 and TRBJ1-4, with 7 bases lining up with TRBD1. Trimming took 4 bases from V and 5 from J; bases not matched to a gene: 1. Germline V CDR1 and CDR2: SQVTM, ANQGSEA. The CDR3 runs to 12 residues. DNA for the CDR3: TGCAGCGTTGCAGGGGGAAATGAAAAACTGTTTTTT. It encodes CSVAGGNEKLFF.

The chain recombines TRBV10-3 with TRBJ2-3; 9 positions match TRBD1. CDR1 ENHRY and CDR2 SYGVKD come from the germline V gene. CDR3 length: 15 amino acids. With 6 bases clipped from V and 6 bases from J, the junction kept 10 bases outside the gene matches. Written as DNA, the CDR3 is TGTGCCATCAGCTATACAGGGGGCGAAGGGGATACGCAGTATTTT. Translation: CAISYTGGEGDTQYF.

The J gene is TRBJ1-1, the V gene TRBV12-3 or TRBV12-4; the D gene is possibly TRBD1 (5 bases). The germline V and J ends were trimmed by 4 bases and 9 bases, with 12 bases remaining between them. This CDR3 has 12 residues. The CDR3 protein is CASSSGFLKAFF. The CDR3 DNA reads TGTGCCAGCAGTTCAGGGTTTCTCAAAGCTTTCTTT.

A few counts support this clonotype. The rearrangement links TRBV5-4 to TRBJ1-1; 7 bases are a match to TRBD1. The germline gives CDR1 SGHNT, CDR2 YYREEE (reference sequence). The CDR3 has 14 residues. The J segment lost 5 bases and the V segment lost 6 bases, leaving 10 bases of the junction unmatched. CDR3 nucleotide sequence: TGTGCCAGCATCGACAGGGAGAGGGAGACTGAAGCTTTCTTT. It yields the protein CASIDRERETEAFF.

The chain combines TRBV12-3 or TRBV12-4 with TRBJ1-5; no clear D gene. The CDR3 sequence is 14 residues long. V was shortened by 2 bases and J by 3 bases, with 8 bases between the two germline ends. The CDR3 DNA reads as TGTGCCAGCAGTTTATCCCTCCCCAATCAGCCCCAGCATTTT. Translating gives CASSLSLPNQPQHF.

CDR3 sequence (DNA): TGTGCCAGCAGCCAAGTGCAGGGAGAACCTTATGGCTACACCTTC. It specifies CASSQVQGEPYGYTF. The rearrangement uses TRBV3-1 and TRBJ1-2; TRBD1 might be the D (5 bases). Trimming cost V 1 base and J 5 bases, with 14 bases left between them. In germline, CDR1 is LGHDT, CDR2 YNNKEL (reference sequence). This CDR3 has 15 amino acids.

This clonotype was seen repeatedly, ten times or more. This chain connects TRBV9 to TRBJ1-4; D is uncertain. Germline CDR1 is SGDLS and CDR2 is YYNGEE. Trimming pared 3 bases from V and 3 bases from J, leaving 18 bases between. This CDR3 comprises 17 residues. CDR3 loop: CASSATVGASPNEKLFF. As DNA, the CDR3 is TGTGCCAGCAGCGCCACCGTTGGCGCGAGTCCTAATGAAAAACTGTTTTTT.

The rearrangement joins TRBV11-2 to TRBJ2-1, with 12 bases aligning to TRBD2. The ends lost 5 bases at V and 12 bases at J; junction bases unmatched: 2. The CDR3 consists of 12 residues. The germline V gene encodes CDR1 SGHAT and CDR2 FQNNGV. Written as DNA, the CDR3 is TGTGCCAGCAGCCAACTAGCGGGAGGGCAGTTCTTC. Translation: CASSQLAGGQFF.

The chain uses TRBV29-1 and TRBJ2-1; D may be TRBD1 or TRBD2 (5 bases each). The CDR3 extends over 16 amino acids. The V gene lost 0 bases and the J gene lost 1 base, with 13 bases spanning the gap. The germline V gene has CDR1 SQVTM and CDR2 ANQGSEA. The CDR3 spells CSVEDEGFRSYNEQFF. The CDR3 coding sequence is TGCAGCGTTGAAGATGAGGGGTTTCGGTCCTACAATGAGCAGTTCTTC.

The V call is TRBV27, the J call TRBJ2-1; D is unclear. With 5 bases removed from V and 0 bases from J, the gap between germline ends came to 11 bases. This CDR3 comprises 15 residues. The germline V gene encodes CDR1 MNHEY and CDR2 SMNVEV (reference sequence). The CDR3 DNA reads TGTGCCAGCAGTGTGGACCGCAGCTCCTACAATGAGCAGTTCTTC. This codes for CASSVDRSSYNEQFF.

A few counts support this clonotype. The chain couples TRBV5-6 to TRBJ2-2; possibly TRBD1 for D (6 bases). Germline CDR1 is SGHDT and CDR2 is YYEEEE. V was pared by 3 bases and J by 6 bases, with 33 bases between. The CDR3 sequence is 21 residues long. The CDR3 spells CASSSLTTPPQQGDDPGELFF. CDR3 sequence (DNA): TGTGCCAGCAGCTCCTTAACAACCCCCCCCCAACAGGGAGATGATCCCGGGGAGCTGTTTTTT.